The 11 T cell receptor beta chains presented below share a single source sample, sequenced in a study. Treg sorting used a CD4+CD25+CD127-/low gate. Using its own MiXCR run on the 5' RACE reads, TCRdb lists one record per CDR3 protein. The table includes 8,500 to 14,000 distinct CDR3 sequences, roughly 29% detected once. The sample comprised Tregs sorted from a lymph node. The origin of the receptors is a female donor with breast cancer.

The V gene is TRBV5-1, the J gene TRBJ1-2; 7 bases align to TRBD1. The CDR3 has 16 amino acids. J lost 1 base, V lost 6 bases, and 12 bases had no gene match. From germline, CDR1 is SGHRS and CDR2 YFSETQ. The CDR3 is CASNSNRTGVNYGYTF. In nucleotides, the CDR3 is TGCGCCAGCAACTCAAACCGGACAGGCGTTAACTATGGCTACACCTTC.

This chain uses TRBV1 with TRBJ2-1; TRBD2, the table's D call, lacks a check against the DNA. TRBV1 is tagged as a pseudogene. The CDR3 has 17 residues. The CDR3 nucleotides are TGCACCAGCAGCCAAGGCCCCGGGACTAGCGGTTACAATGAGCAGTTCTTC. Translated, it gives CTSSQGPGTSGYNEQFF.

Regarding this clonotype: This may arise from a read error, as a much more abundant clone is one base away. The rearrangement joins TRBV4-1 to TRBJ2-7, with D unclear. Germline CDR1 reads MGHRA; CDR2 reads YSYEKL. The CDR3 covers 15 residues. The CDR3 sequence is CASSQELKESYGQYF. Here the CDR3 DNA reads TGCGCCAGCAGCCAAGAGTTGAAGGAGAGTTACGGGCAGTACTTC.

The table lists this clonotype with many counts. A much larger clone differs from this one at a single base, so this may be a read error. The V gene is TRBV7-9, the J gene TRBJ1-3; D may be TRBD1 (5 bases). From germline, CDR1 is SEHNR and CDR2 FQNEAQ (reference sequence). The CDR3 is 17 residues long. This chain's CDR3 is CAGSVLGGMSSGNTIYF. The CDR3 region has the DNA TGTGCCGGCAGCGTCTTGGGGGGGATGAGCTCTGGAAACACCATATATTTT.

Comments on this clonotype: This may stem from a read error, because a much larger clone lies one nucleotide away. The genes are TRBV7-2 and TRBJ2-1; TRBD2 agrees at 8 bases. The CDR3 totals 15 residues. CDR1 is SGHTA and CDR2 is FQGNSA in the germline V gene. The CDR3 spells CARSSNSGTYNEQFF. The CDR3 DNA reads as TGTGCCAGGAGCTCCAATAGCGGGACCTACAATGAGCAGTTCTTC.

The chain has TRBV5-1 and TRBJ1-2; D possibly corresponds to TRBD1 (5 bases). Trimming removed 0 bases from V and 3 bases from J, with 9 bases in between. The V gene's germline CDR1 is SGHRS and CDR2 YFSETQ. CDR3 length: 14 amino acids. CDR3 amino acids: CASSLGQGDYGYTF. In DNA form, the CDR3 reads TGCGCCAGCAGCTTGGGACAAGGGGACTATGGCTACACCTTC.

This clonotype is judged medium-sized (0.01 to 0.1%). This rearrangement joins TRBV6-6 to TRBJ1-5; tentative D call: TRBD1 (5 bases). This CDR3 has 15 amino acids. The germline gives CDR1 MNHNY, CDR2 SVGAGI (reference sequence). V lost 0 bases and J lost 5, with 11 bases in between. The CDR3 region is CASSYSVGGDQPQHF. For the CDR3, the DNA is TGTGCCAGCAGTTACTCGGTGGGAGGGGATCAGCCCCAGCATTTT.

This clonotype was seen repeatedly, ten times or more. The DNA for the CDR3 is TGTGCCAGTAGTATCGGGGGAAACCAGCCCCAGCATTTT. It codes for CASSIGGNQPQHF. The V call is TRBV19, the J call TRBJ1-5; maybe TRBD1 (5 bases). Trimming stripped 3 bases from V and 7 bases from J, with 10 bases between. Germline V lookup: CDR1 LNHDA, CDR2 SQIVND (reference sequence). There are 13 residues in the CDR3.

V is TRBV25-1 and J is TRBJ2-5; the D is unclear. V was shortened by 0 bases and J by 5 bases, with 13 bases between the two germline ends. Germline-derived CDR1 and CDR2 are MGHDK and SYGVNS. This CDR3 is 15 amino acids long. CDR3 region: CASSEYKSSGETQYF. In nucleotides, the CDR3 is TGTGCCAGCAGTGAATATAAAAGCTCCGGGGAGACCCAGTACTTC.

This clonotype rates as medium-sized. The rearrangement uses TRBV24-1 and TRBJ2-1; D may be TRBD1 (6 bases). The CDR3 consists of 13 residues. Germline loops: CDR1 KGHDR, CDR2 SFDVKD. The ends were cut back, 7 bases at V and 7 bases at J, with 13 bases in the middle. CDR3: CATSRGGTNEQFF. The CDR3 DNA is TGTGCCACCAGCCGGGGTGGGACAAATGAGCAGTTCTTC.

This clonotype was recorded a few times. The V call is TRBV12-3 or TRBV12-4, the J call TRBJ2-1; the match to TRBD2 covers 8 bases. J lost 9 bases, V lost 5 bases, and 6 bases had no gene match. CDR3 length: 13 residues. The CDR3 loop is CASSGTSLSEQFF. In DNA form, the CDR3 reads TGTGCCAGCAGTGGGACTAGTCTCAGTGAGCAGTTCTTC.